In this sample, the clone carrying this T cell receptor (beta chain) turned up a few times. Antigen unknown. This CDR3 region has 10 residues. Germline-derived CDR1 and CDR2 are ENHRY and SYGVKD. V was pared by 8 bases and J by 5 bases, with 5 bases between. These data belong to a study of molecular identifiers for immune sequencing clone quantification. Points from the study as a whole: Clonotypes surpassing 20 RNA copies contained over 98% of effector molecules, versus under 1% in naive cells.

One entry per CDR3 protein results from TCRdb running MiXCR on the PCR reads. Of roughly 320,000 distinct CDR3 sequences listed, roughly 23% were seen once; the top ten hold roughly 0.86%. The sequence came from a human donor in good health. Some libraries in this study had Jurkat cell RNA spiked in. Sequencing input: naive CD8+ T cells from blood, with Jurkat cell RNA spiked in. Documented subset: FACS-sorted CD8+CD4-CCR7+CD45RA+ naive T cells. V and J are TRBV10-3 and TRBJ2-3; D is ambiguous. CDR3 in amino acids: CAIGEDTQYF. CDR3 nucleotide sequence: TGTGCCATCGGAGAAGATACGCAGTATTTT.